These T cell receptor beta chains were read from a single sample in a study of shared clonotypes between healthy human individuals. The assay was immunoSEQ multiplex PCR, and TCRdb's table has in-frame clones only and misses some. This table has about 2.4 million clones, just over 90% appearing once. The sequenced material came from naive CD4+ T cells sorted from blood. These TCRs come from a man aged 18 to 29 in good health. The CDR3 runs from the conserved cysteine through the conserved F or W. A D gene is named only where the DNA matches it firmly. The size entry is marked missing in some rows and otherwise reads once, few, many or a size class.

J	D	V	size	DNA	CDR3
TRBJ2-5	.	TRBV2	.	TGTGCCAGCAGTGAAGCGCTTTGGCGGGGCCAAGAGACCCAGTACTTC	CASSEALWRGQETQYF
TRBJ2-7	TRBD1	TRBV5-3	.	TGTGCCAGAACCCCGATCTACGACAGGGAATATTACTACGAGCAGTACTTC	CARTPIYDREYYYEQYF
TRBJ2-3	TRBD2	TRBV6-1	.	TGTGCCAGCAGTGGCGGGACTAGCGGGAGGGCCGCAGATACGCAGTATTTT	CASSGGTSGRAADTQYF
TRBJ2-7	TRBD1	TRBV7-9	.	TGTGCCAGCAGCCGGGGACAGGCCTACGAGCAGTACTTC	CASSRGQAYEQYF
TRBJ1-2	.	TRBV30	.	TGTGCCGGGAAAAGTCTAGGGGAAGCTAACTATGGCTACACCTTC	CAGKSLGEANYGYTF
TRBJ2-1	TRBD2	TRBV5-4	.	TGTGCCAGCAGCTTGGCGGGCGGGAGGACCACCTACAATGAGCAGTTCTTC	CASSLAGGRTTYNEQFF
TRBJ2-3	.	TRBV7-8	.	TGTGCCAGCAGCTTAGGCCCTAGCGTGAGCACAGATACGCAGTATTTT	CASSLGPSVSTDTQYF
TRBJ2-5	.	TRBV6-5	.	TGTGCCAGCAGTAGAGGGGTAACCCAAGAGACCCAGTACTTC	CASSRGVTQETQYF
TRBJ2-3	.	TRBV5-1	.	TGCGCCAGCAGCTTGTATGGGGAACGCACAGATACGCAGTATTTT	CASSLYGERTDTQYF
TRBJ2-5	.	TRBV5-1	.	TGCGCCAGCAGCGCCCTCCAAGAGACCCAGTACTTC	CASSALQETQYF
TRBJ2-5	.	TRBV5-1	.	TGCGCCAGCAGCTTTAGCACCGCGCCGGAGACCCAGTACTTC	CASSFSTAPETQYF
TRBJ2-2	.	TRBV7-2	.	TGTGCCAGCAGCCCAAACAGGTTGGAGAACACCGGGGAGCTGTTTTTT	CASSPNRLENTGELFF
TRBJ1-1	.	TRBV6-5	.	TGTGCCAGCAGTTACTCGAGCCGAAACACTGAAGCTTTCTTT	CASSYSSRNTEAFF
TRBJ2-7	TRBD2	TRBV2	.	TGTGCCACCAACACTATAGCGGGCGAATCCTACGAGCAGTACTTC	CATNTIAGESYEQYF
TRBJ1-2	.	TRBV20-1	.	TGCAGTGCTCTCGGACAGTATGGCTACACCTTC	CSALGQYGYTF
TRBJ2-7	.	TRBV20-1	.	TGCAGTGCTAGAACCAAGTCGGGGCAGTACTTC	CSARTKSGQYF
TRBJ2-7	TRBD1	TRBV19	once	TGTGCCAGTAGTCGCGACAGGGATCTCTCCTACGAGCAGTACTTC	CASSRDRDLSYEQYF
TRBJ2-1	.	TRBV10-1	.	TGCGCCAGCGGCGGGATTGGGCCGGACAATGAGCAGTTCTTC	CASGGIGPDNEQFF
TRBJ1-1	TRBD1	TRBV29-1	.	TGCAGCGGGAACGCCAGGGGGCAAGGGAGCACTGAAGCTTTCTTT	CSGNARGQGSTEAFF
TRBJ2-3	TRBD1	TRBV5-8	.	TGTGCCAGCAGCCCCCGGGACAGGGCCATCACAGATACGCAGTATTTT	CASSPRDRAITDTQYF
TRBJ2-5	.	TRBV5-1	.	TGCGCCAGCAGCTTGGAACGGGCACAAGAGACCCAGTACTTC	CASSLERAQETQYF
TRBJ2-7	TRBD2	TRBV5-4	.	TGTGCCAGCAGCTTGGAGGCGGGAGGGCCCATATACGAGCAGTACTTC	CASSLEAGGPIYEQYF
TRBJ1-2	TRBD1	TRBV29-1	.	TGCAGCGTTACCGGGACAGCTGGCTACACCTTC	CSVTGTAGYTF
TRBJ2-1	.	TRBV7-6	once	TGTGCCAGCAGCCTCATGGGGGGACAAAGCTCCTACAATGAGCAGTTCTTC	CASSLMGGQSSYNEQFF
TRBJ1-5	.	TRBV9	once	TGTGCCAGCAGCGTAGGGTCTGGGCATAATCAGCCCCAGCATTTT	CASSVGSGHNQPQHF
TRBJ2-1	.	TRBV9	.	TGTGCCAGCACGAATTCACTGAGGGGGGACTCCTTAAATGAGCAGTTCTTC	CASTNSLRGDSLNEQFF
TRBJ1-5	.	TRBV10-3	once	TGTGCCATCAGCTCAGGGGACAGCAATCAGCCCCAGCATTTT	CAISSGDSNQPQHF
TRBJ1-2	.	TRBV9	.	TGTGCCAGCAGCGCACAGGGTTATGGCTACACCTTC	CASSAQGYGYTF
TRBJ1-2	.	TRBV7-2	once	TGTGCCAGCAGGTACCCAGGGGCGGGCTACACCTTC	CASRYPGAGYTF
TRBJ2-1	.	TRBV2	.	TGTGCCAGTCCCAGGTCGGAGGGGGGCAATGAGCAGTTCTTC	CASPRSEGGNEQFF
TRBJ2-3	TRBD2	TRBV2	.	TGTGCCAGGACGGGGAGGGAAGGAGCAGATACGCAGTATTTT	CARTGREGADTQYF
TRBJ2-7	.	TRBV5-5	.	TGTGCCAGCAGGTGGGGCGACCGAAGGAGCTCCTACGAGCAGTACTTC	CASRWGDRRSSYEQYF
TRBJ1-2	.	TRBV2	.	TGTGCCAGTACAACTTCCGGGACGTCCTATGGCTACACCTTC	CASTTSGTSYGYTF
TRBJ1-6	.	TRBV30	once	TGTGCCTGGAGTGTCATGGGACTCCTATCCTATAATTCACCCCTCCACTTT	CAWSVMGLLSYNSPLHF
TRBJ1-3	.	TRBV2	.	TGTGCCAGCAGTGAAGCGCTTCCAGACTCTGGAAACACCATATATTTT	CASSEALPDSGNTIYF
TRBJ1-2	TRBD1	TRBV19	.	TGTGCCAGTAGTAGACCCGGGACAGGGGAGAACGGCTACACCTTC	CASSRPGTGENGYTF
TRBJ1-2	TRBD1	TRBV19	.	TGTGCCAGTAGTGTGATGGAGGGGGCAAGAGGCGATGGCTACACCTTC	CASSVMEGARGDGYTF
TRBJ2-7	TRBD1	TRBV7-8	.	TGTGCCAGCAGCTCGCGGGACAGGGGGCCATACGAGCAGTACTTC	CASSSRDRGPYEQYF
TRBJ2-1	.	TRBV20-1	.	TGCAGTGCTAGTTGGGGCAATGAGCAGTTCTTC	CSASWGNEQFF
TRBJ2-7	TRBD1	TRBV30	.	TGTGCCTGGAGTCACGACAGGGGTGTGCAGTACTTC	CAWSHDRGVQYF